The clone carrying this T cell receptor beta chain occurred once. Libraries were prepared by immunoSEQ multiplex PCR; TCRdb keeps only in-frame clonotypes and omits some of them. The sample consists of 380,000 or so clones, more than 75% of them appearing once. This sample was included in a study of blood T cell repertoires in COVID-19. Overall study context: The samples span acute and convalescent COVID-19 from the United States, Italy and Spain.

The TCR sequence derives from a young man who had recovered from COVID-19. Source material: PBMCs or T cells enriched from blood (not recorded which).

CDR3 sequence (DNA): TGTGCCGGAAATACAGGGAACACCGGGGAGCTGTTTTTT. It translates to CAGNTGNTGELFF. The V and J genes are TRBV30 and TRBJ2-2, with D perhaps matching TRBD1 (5 bases). This CDR3 is 13 amino acids long. Germline lookup yields CDR1 GTSNPN and CDR2 SVGIG (reference sequence). V lost 8 bases to trimming and J lost 1 base, with 11 bases between them.